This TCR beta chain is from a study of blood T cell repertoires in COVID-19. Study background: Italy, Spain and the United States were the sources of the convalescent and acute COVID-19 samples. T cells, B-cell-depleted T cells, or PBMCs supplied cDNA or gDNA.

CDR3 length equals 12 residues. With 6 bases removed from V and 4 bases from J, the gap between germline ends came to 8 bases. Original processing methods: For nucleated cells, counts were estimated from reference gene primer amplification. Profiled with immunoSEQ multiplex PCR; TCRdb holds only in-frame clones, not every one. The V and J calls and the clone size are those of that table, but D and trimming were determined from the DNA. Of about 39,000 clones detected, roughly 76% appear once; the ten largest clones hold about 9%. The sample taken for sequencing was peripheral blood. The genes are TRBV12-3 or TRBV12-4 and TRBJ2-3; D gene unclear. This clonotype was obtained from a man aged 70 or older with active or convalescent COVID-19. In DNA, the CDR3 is TGTGCCAGCAGCCCCACTTCAGATACGCAGTATTTT. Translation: CASSPTSDTQYF.